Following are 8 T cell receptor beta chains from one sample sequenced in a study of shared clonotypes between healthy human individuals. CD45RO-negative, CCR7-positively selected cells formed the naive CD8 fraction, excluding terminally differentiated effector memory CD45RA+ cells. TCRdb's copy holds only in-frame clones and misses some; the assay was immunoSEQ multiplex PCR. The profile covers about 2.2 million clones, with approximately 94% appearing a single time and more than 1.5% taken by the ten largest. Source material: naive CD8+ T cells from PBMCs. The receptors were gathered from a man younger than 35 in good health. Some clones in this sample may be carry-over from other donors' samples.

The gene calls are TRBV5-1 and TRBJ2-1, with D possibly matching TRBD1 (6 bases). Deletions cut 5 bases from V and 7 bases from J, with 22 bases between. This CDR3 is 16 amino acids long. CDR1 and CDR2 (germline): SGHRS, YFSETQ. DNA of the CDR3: TGCGCCAGCAGTTGGGCCCGGGACACCCACCGGAATGAGCAGTTCTTC. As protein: CASSWARDTHRNEQFF.

The CDR3 sequence is CASSLGQPDYEQYF. The DNA for the CDR3 is TGTGCCAGCAGCTTAGGGCAGCCCGACTACGAGCAGTACTTC. The chain combines TRBV13 with TRBJ2-7; D not resolved. The CDR3 totals 14 residues. Germline-derived CDR1 and CDR2 are PRHDT and FYEKMQ (reference sequence). With 0 bases removed from V and 3 bases from J, the gap between germline ends came to 9 bases. The full variable domain, in which reference TRBV13 and TRBJ2-7 provide the parts outside the CDR3, is AAGVIQSPRHLIKEKRETATLKCYPIPRHDTVYWYQQGPGQDPQFLISFYEKMQSDKGSIPDRFSAQQFSDYHSELNMSSLELGDSALYFCASSLGQPDYEQYFGPGTRLTVT.

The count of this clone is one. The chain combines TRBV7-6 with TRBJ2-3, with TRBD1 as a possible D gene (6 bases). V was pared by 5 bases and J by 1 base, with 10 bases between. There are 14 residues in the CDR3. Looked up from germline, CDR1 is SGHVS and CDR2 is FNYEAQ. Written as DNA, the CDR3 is TGTGCCAGCAGCGACCGACAGGGCACAGATACGCAGTATTTT. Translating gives CASSDRQGTDTQYF. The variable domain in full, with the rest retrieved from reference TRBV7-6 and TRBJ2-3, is GAGVSQSPRYKVTKRGQDVALRCDPISGHVSLYWYRQALGQGPEFLTYFNYEAQQDKSGLPNDRFSAERPEGSISTLTIQRTEQRDSAMYRCASSDRQGTDTQYFGPGTRLTVL.

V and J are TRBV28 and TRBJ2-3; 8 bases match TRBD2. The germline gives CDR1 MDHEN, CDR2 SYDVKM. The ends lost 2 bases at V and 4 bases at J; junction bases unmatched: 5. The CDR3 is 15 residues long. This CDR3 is CASSLSSGNPDTQYF. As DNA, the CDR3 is TGTGCCAGCAGTTTAAGTAGCGGGAACCCAGATACGCAGTATTTT.

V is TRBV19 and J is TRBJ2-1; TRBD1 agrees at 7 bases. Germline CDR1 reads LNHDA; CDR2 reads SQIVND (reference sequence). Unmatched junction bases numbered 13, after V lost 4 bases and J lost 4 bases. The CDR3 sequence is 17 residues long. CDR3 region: CASSRTGAPGNYNEQFF. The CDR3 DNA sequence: TGTGCCAGTAGTAGAACAGGGGCACCGGGGAATTACAATGAGCAGTTCTTC.

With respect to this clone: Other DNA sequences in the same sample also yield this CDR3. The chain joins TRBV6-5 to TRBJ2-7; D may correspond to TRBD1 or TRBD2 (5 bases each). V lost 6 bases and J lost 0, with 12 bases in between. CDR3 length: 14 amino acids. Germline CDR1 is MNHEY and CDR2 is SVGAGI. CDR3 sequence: CASRPGRRSYEQYF. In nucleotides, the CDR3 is TGTGCCAGCAGACCGGGACGGCGCTCCTACGAGCAGTACTTC.

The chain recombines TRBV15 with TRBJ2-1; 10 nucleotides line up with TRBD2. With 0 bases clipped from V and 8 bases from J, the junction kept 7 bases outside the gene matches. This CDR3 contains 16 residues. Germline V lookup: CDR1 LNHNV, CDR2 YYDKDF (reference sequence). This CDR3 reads CATSREASGSGYEQFF. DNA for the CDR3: TGTGCCACCAGCAGAGAGGCTAGCGGGAGTGGTTATGAGCAGTTCTTC.

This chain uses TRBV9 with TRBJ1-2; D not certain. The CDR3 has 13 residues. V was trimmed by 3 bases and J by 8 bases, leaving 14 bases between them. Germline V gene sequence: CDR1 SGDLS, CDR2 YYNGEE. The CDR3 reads CASSAGIRGGYTF. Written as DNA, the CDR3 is TGTGCCAGCAGCGCCGGGATCAGAGGGGGCTACACCTTC. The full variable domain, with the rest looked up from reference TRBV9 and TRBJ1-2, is DSGVTQTPKHLITATGQRVTLRCSPRSGDLSVYWYQQSLDQGLQFLIQYYNGEERAKGNILERFSAQQFPDLHSELNLSSLELGDSALYFCASSAGIRGGYTFGSGTRLTVV.